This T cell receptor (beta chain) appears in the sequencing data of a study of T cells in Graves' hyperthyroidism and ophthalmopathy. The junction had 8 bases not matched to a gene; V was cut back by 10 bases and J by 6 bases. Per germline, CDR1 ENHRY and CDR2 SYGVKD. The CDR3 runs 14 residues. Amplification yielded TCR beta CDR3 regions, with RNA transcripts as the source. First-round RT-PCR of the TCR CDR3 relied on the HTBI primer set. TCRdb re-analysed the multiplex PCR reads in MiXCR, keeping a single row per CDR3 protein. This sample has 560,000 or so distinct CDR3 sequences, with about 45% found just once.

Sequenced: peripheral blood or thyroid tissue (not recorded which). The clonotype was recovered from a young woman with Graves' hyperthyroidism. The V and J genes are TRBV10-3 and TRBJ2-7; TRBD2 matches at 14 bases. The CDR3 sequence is CATRGTSGRGEQYF. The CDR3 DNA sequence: TGTGCCACCAGAGGGACTAGCGGGAGAGGCGAGCAGTACTTC.